The 13 T cell receptor beta chains presented below share a single source sample, sequenced in a study of blood T cells in healthy people across ages. Sample-barcoded 5' priming and a J-beta primer mix drove a second PCR of about 6 to 12 cycles. TCRdb analysed the 5' RACE reads with MiXCR anew, one entry per CDR3 protein. Of about 640,000 distinct CDR3 sequences detected, 45% to 65% appear once; the ten largest clones hold about two fifths. Material: blood. The receptors were sampled from a man aged 55 to 70 in good health.

The J gene is TRBJ2-5, the V gene TRBV10-3; D remains ambiguous. CDR1 and CDR2 from the germline V gene are ENHRY and SYGVKD. The CDR3 covers 13 residues. The V end lost 3 bases, the J end lost 3 bases, and 8 bases lay between the germline ends. The CDR3 spells CAISERQEETQYF. The CDR3 DNA follows: TGTGCCATCAGTGAACGGCAGGAAGAGACCCAGTACTTC.

This clonotype turned up a few times. The genes are TRBV7-9 and TRBJ2-1, with D uncertain. CDR1 is SEHNR and CDR2 is FQNEAQ in the germline V gene (reference sequence). V gave up 1 base and J gave up 6 bases, with 4 bases separating them. The CDR3 extends over 12 amino acids. In DNA form, the CDR3 reads TGTGCCAGCAGCTTAGGGGCCAATGAGCAGTTCTTC. Translating gives CASSLGANEQFF. Together with reference TRBV7-9 and TRBJ2-1, the CDR3 gives the full variable domain: DTGVSQNPRHKITKRGQNVTFRCDPISEHNRLYWYRQTLGQGPEFLTYFQNEAQLEKSRLLSDRFSAERPKGSFSTLEIQRTEQGDSAMYLCASSLGANEQFFGPGTRLTVL.

The V gene is TRBV6-6, the J gene TRBJ1-5; TRBD1 might be the D (5 bases). V lost 2 bases, J lost 4 bases, and 15 bases lay in between. There are 16 residues in the CDR3. The germline V gene encodes CDR1 MNHNY and CDR2 SVGAGI (reference sequence). In DNA, the CDR3 is TGTGCCAGCAGTTACCCCAGGGCGCCGGCGAATCAGCCCCAGCATTTT. Amino acids: CASSYPRAPANQPQHF.

This sequence joins TRBV20-1 and TRBJ2-5; unclear D gene. Trimming removed 3 bases at V and 4 bases at J, with 6 bases between. The CDR3 loop spans 11 amino acids. In germline, CDR1 is DFQATT, CDR2 SNEGSKA (reference sequence). This CDR3 reads CSASWGETQYF. The CDR3 nucleotides read TGCAGTGCTAGTTGGGGAGAGACCCAGTACTTC.

This clonotype was detected a few times. The J gene is TRBJ2-7, the V gene TRBV6-6; 7 positions match TRBD2. Germline V gene data show CDR1 as MNHNY and CDR2 as SVGAGI (reference sequence). This CDR3 is built from 15 residues. Germline trimming cut 6 bases from V and 0 bases from J; bases unmatched to any gene: 8. CDR3 sequence (DNA): TGTGCCAGCAGCCCGTGGGGGGGGAGCTCCTACGAGCAGTACTTC. Translated: CASSPWGGSSYEQYF.

The table lists this clonotype with a count of one. This sequence joins TRBV12-3 or TRBV12-4 and TRBJ2-1; TRBD2 matches at 9 bases. V shed 6 bases and J 7 bases; nucleotides not matched to a gene: 10. The CDR3 spans 15 residues. The CDR3 region is CASSRSGGLRNEQFF. CDR3 coding DNA: TGTGCCAGCAGCCGTAGCGGGGGCCTGAGGAATGAGCAGTTCTTC.

This chain connects TRBV4-1 to TRBJ2-1; D is perhaps TRBD2 (6 bases). The CDR3 length is 16 residues. The germline V gene encodes CDR1 MGHRA and CDR2 YSYEKL. Trimming stripped 1 base from V and 6 bases from J, with 16 bases between. The CDR3 loop is CASSQVTVEGSNEQFF. CDR3 coding DNA: TGCGCCAGCAGCCAAGTTACCGTGGAGGGGAGCAATGAGCAGTTCTTC.

This rearrangement joins TRBV5-1 to TRBJ2-1; 9 bases agree with TRBD2. This CDR3 contains 16 residues. V shed 0 bases, J shed 8 bases, and the junction held 9 bases outside the gene matches. In germline, CDR1 is SGHRS, CDR2 YFSETQ. DNA of the CDR3: TGCGCCAGCAGCTTGGCCCCGGGACTAGCAGTCGATGAGCAGTTCTTC. Protein product: CASSLAPGLAVDEQFF. Using reference TRBV5-1 and TRBJ2-1 for the parts outside the CDR3, the full variable domain is KAGVTQTPRYLIKTRGQQVTLSCSPISGHRSVSWYQQTPGQGLQFLFEYFSETQRNKGNFPGRFSGRQFSNSRSEMNVSTLELGDSALYLCASSLAPGLAVDEQFFGPGTRLTVL.

The gene calls are TRBV20-1 and TRBJ2-1, with unresolved D. The CDR3 consists of 14 residues. CDR1 and CDR2 from the germline V gene are DFQATT and SNEGSKA (reference sequence). Trimming left V 3 bases short and J 0 bases short, with 9 bases between. The CDR3 loop is CSASGRISYNEQFF. DNA for the CDR3: TGCAGTGCTAGTGGACGTATCTCCTACAATGAGCAGTTCTTC.

This sequence joins TRBV12-3 or TRBV12-4 and TRBJ2-3; no reliable D call. V was clipped by 3 bases and J by 3 bases, with 4 bases between them. This CDR3 is built from 12 residues. The CDR3: CASSFRTDTQYF. As DNA, the CDR3 is TGTGCCAGCAGTTTCCGGACAGATACGCAGTATTTT.

This clonotype is a singleton in its sample. The chain recombines TRBV2 with TRBJ2-7; TRBD2 might be the D (6 bases). The CDR3 has 14 residues. Germline lookup yields CDR1 SNHLY and CDR2 FYNNEI. Trimming left V 1 base short and J 10 bases short, with 17 bases between. CDR3 region: CASSEEVADRTQYF. In DNA form, the CDR3 reads TGTGCCAGCAGTGAAGAGGTAGCGGACCGAACCCAGTACTTC. The whole variable domain, remainder taken from reference TRBV2 and TRBJ2-7, is EPEVTQTPSHQVTQMGQEVILRCVPISNHLYFYWYRQILGQKVEFLVSFYNNEISEKSEIFDDQFSVERPDGSNFTLKIRSTKLEDSAMYFCASSEEVADRTQYFGPGTRLTVT.

This chain joins TRBV5-1 and TRBJ2-4; TRBD2 agrees at 12 bases. The J call could be wrong; TRBJ2-7 is a better fit for the DNA end. The CDR3 extends over 15 amino acids. Looked up from germline, CDR1 is SGHRS and CDR2 is YFSETQ. CDR3 amino acids: CASSQLAGGHYEQYF. The DNA of the CDR3 is TGCGCCAGCAGCCAGCTAGCGGGGGGGCATTACGAGCAGTACTTC.

The chain employs TRBV5-1 and TRBJ2-1; 10 bases fit TRBD2. V trimming: 1 base; J trimming: 10 bases; junction bases outside the gene matches: 8. Germline CDR1 is SGHRS and CDR2 is YFSETQ. The CDR3 runs 15 residues. CDR3 amino acids: CASSLLSGGAGEQFF. CDR3 nucleotides: TGCGCCAGCAGCTTGTTAAGCGGGGGGGCTGGAGAGCAGTTCTTC.